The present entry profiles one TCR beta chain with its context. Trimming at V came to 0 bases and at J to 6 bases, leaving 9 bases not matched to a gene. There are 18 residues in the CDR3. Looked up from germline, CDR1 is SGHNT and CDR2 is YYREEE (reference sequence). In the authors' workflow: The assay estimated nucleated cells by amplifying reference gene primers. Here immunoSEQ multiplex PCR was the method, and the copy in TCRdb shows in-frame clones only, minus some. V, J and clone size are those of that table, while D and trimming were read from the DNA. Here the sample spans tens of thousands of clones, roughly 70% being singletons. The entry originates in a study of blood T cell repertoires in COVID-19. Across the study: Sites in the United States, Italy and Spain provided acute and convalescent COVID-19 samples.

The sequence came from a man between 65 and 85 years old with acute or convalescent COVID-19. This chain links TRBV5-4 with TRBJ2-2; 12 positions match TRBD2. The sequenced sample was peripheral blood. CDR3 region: CASSLDPLAGGPAGELFF. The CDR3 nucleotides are TGTGCCAGCAGCTTGGATCCCCTAGCGGGAGGGCCGGCCGGGGAGCTGTTTTTT.